The 27 T cell receptor beta chains listed next were all sequenced from one sample in a study of blood T cell repertoires in COVID-19. Data came from immunoSEQ multiplex PCR; TCRdb stores just in-frame clones and leaves some out. The data contain roughly 360,000 clones, approximately 87% of them seen just once; the ten biggest clones take up 1% to 1.5%. Source material: PBMCs or T cells enriched from blood (not recorded which). The receptor set was obtained from a young man who had recovered from COVID-19.

This clone was seen a few times. V usage is TRBV12-5 and J usage is TRBJ1-1, with unresolved D. There are 13 residues in the CDR3. Germline V gene lookup returns CDR1 LGHNT and CDR2 FRNRAP. V was cut by 7 bases and J by 6 bases, with 15 bases left in between. The chain's CDR3 is CASALNREAEAFF. As DNA, the CDR3 is TGTGCTAGTGCTCTTAATAGGGAGGCTGAAGCTTTCTTT.

V usage is TRBV5-5 and J usage is TRBJ1-1; no clear D gene. Germline CDR1 reads SGHKS; CDR2 reads YYEKEE (reference sequence). The CDR3 runs to 13 residues. The germline V and J ends were trimmed by 0 bases and 11 bases, with 14 bases remaining between them. Here the CDR3 reads CASSLETARSAFF. For the CDR3, the DNA is TGTGCCAGCAGCTTGGAAACAGCCCGATCGGCTTTCTTT.

The rearrangement uses TRBV9 and TRBJ2-3, with TRBD2 matching 9 bases. This CDR3 spans 16 amino acids. J gave up 5 bases and V 4 bases, and 11 bases lay outside the gene matches. Germline values: CDR1 SGDLS, CDR2 YYNGEE. The CDR3 bases are TGTGCCAGCAGCCCAAGAGGCGGGGGGGAGGTAGATACGCAGTATTTT. Protein sequence: CASSPRGGGEVDTQYF.

The chain carries TRBV10-2 and TRBJ2-2; TRBD1 matches 7 bases. This CDR3 has 15 amino acids. CDR1 and CDR2 from the germline V gene are WSHSY and SAAADI. Unmatched junction bases numbered 10, after V lost 7 bases and J lost 5 bases. The CDR3 protein is CASKLTGSGTGELFF. CDR3 nucleotide sequence: TGCGCCAGCAAACTGACAGGGTCGGGGACCGGGGAGCTGTTTTTT.

The chain couples TRBV6-2 or TRBV6-3 to TRBJ1-5; no clear D. The V gene's germline CDR1 is MNHEY and CDR2 SVGEGT. V lost 5 bases and J 9 bases, leaving 11 bases between the germline ends. The CDR3 covers 12 residues. CDR3 nucleotide sequence: TGTGCCAGCAGTGCCCTCTACTCGCCCCAGCATTTT. Its protein product is CASSALYSPQHF.

This chain uses TRBV11-2 with TRBJ2-7, with D hard to call. Germline CDR1 and CDR2: SGHAT and FQNNGV. This CDR3 comprises 15 residues. V was trimmed by 3 bases and J by 0 bases, leaving 12 bases between them. Written as DNA, the CDR3 is TGTGCCAGCAGCTTTTTTCGCGGAGCCTCCTACGAGCAGTACTTC. Amino acid sequence: CASSFFRGASYEQYF. The whole variable domain, filled in from reference TRBV11-2 and TRBJ2-7, reads EAGVAQSPRYKIIEKRQSVAFWCNPISGHATLYWYQQILGQGPKLLIQFQNNGVVDDSQLPKDRFSAERLKGVDSTLKIQPAKLEDSAVYLCASSFFRGASYEQYFGPGTRLTVT.

This chain uses TRBV29-1 with TRBJ1-2; 9 positions match TRBD1. CDR1 is SQVTM and CDR2 is ANQGSEA in the germline V gene. This CDR3 is 15 amino acids long. V gave up 3 bases and J gave up 10 bases; unmatched junction bases: 15. CDR3 sequence (DNA): TGCAGCGTTGACCTCCCATGGGGACAGGGAATTACCTACACCTTC. Protein product: CSVDLPWGQGITYTF.

The chain combines TRBV7-9 with TRBJ2-5, with a possible D match to TRBD1 (5 bases). The length of the CDR3 is 12 residues. The V gene lost 5 bases and the J gene lost 4 bases, with 8 bases spanning the gap. Germline-derived CDR1 and CDR2 are SEHNR and FQNEAQ (reference sequence). The CDR3 DNA reads as TGTGCCAGCAGCCCTAGGGGAGAGACCCAGTACTTC. Encoded protein: CASSPRGETQYF.

The sample holds one count of this clone. The chain combines TRBV4-1 with TRBJ1-4; 10 bases match TRBD1. The V gene's germline CDR1 is MGHRA and CDR2 YSYEKL. J was trimmed by 12 bases and V by 6 bases; bases with no gene match: 7. This CDR3 has 13 residues. The CDR3 sequence: CASRRTGGSQLFF. The CDR3 DNA follows: TGCGCCAGCAGAAGGACAGGGGGGAGCCAACTGTTTTTT.

Turning to this clone: The same CDR3 arises from other DNA sequences in this sample as well. This rearrangement joins TRBV7-9 to TRBJ1-2, with D possibly TRBD1 on 5 matching bases. This CDR3 is built from 12 residues. Germline CDR1 and CDR2: SEHNR and FQNEAQ (reference sequence). V was cut by 5 bases and J by 4 bases, with 8 bases left in between. DNA for the CDR3: TGTGCCAGCAGCCAGGGCACCTATGGCTACACCTTC. Its translation: CASSQGTYGYTF.

This chain joins TRBV19 and TRBJ2-1; 9 positions agree with TRBD2. The J segment lost 4 bases and the V segment lost 2 bases, leaving 12 bases of the junction unmatched. CDR1 and CDR2 (germline): LNHDA, SQIVND (reference sequence). This CDR3 region has 18 residues. The CDR3 is CASSIKRGDLSGYNEQFF. The DNA of the CDR3 is TGTGCCAGTAGTATAAAGCGGGGGGACCTTTCGGGATACAATGAGCAGTTCTTC.

The chain is built from TRBV19 and TRBJ1-6, with TRBD1 identical over 7 bases. CDR3 size: 15 residues. CDR1 and CDR2 (germline): LNHDA, SQIVND (reference sequence). V shed 6 bases, J shed 10 bases, and the junction held 12 bases outside the gene matches. Here the CDR3 reads CASRAETGNNSPLHF. Written as DNA, the CDR3 is TGTGCCAGTAGGGCGGAGACAGGGAACAACTCACCCCTCCACTTT.

The J gene is TRBJ2-2, the V gene TRBV21-1; TRBD2 is the table's D call, not checked against the DNA. TRBV21-1 is reported as a pseudogene. The CDR3 runs 15 residues. CDR3 in DNA: TGTGCCAGCCGGGAGGGGGGAATGCTCACCGGGGAGCTGTTTTTT. Its translation: CASREGGMLTGELFF.

The rearrangement joins TRBV5-1 to TRBJ1-4; 7 bases agree with TRBD1. Per the germline V gene, CDR1 is SGHRS and CDR2 is YFSETQ. V shed 0 bases and J 8 bases; nucleotides not matched to a gene: 7. The CDR3 is 15 residues long. The CDR3 bases are TGCGCCAGCAGCTTGGCCTCAGGGACAGTCGAAAAACTGTTTTTT. As protein: CASSLASGTVEKLFF.

The chain uses TRBV9 and TRBJ2-7, with 10 bases matching TRBD1. The germline V gene has CDR1 SGDLS and CDR2 YYNGEE. J gave up 6 bases and V 7 bases, and 7 bases lay outside the gene matches. The CDR3 runs to 13 residues. CDR3 sequence (DNA): TGTGCCAGCGGCGGGACAGGGGTCTCCGAGCAGTACTTC. This gives the protein CASGGTGVSEQYF.

This chain uses TRBV5-1 with TRBJ1-1; possible D gene TRBD1, 6 bases. V was trimmed by 5 bases and J by 1 base, leaving 15 bases between them. From germline, CDR1 is SGHRS and CDR2 YFSETQ. This CDR3 has 15 residues. Here the CDR3 DNA reads TGCGCCAGCAGGGGCGAGACAGGCACGAACACTGAAGCTTTCTTT. It specifies CASRGETGTNTEAFF. The full variable domain, in which reference TRBV5-1 and TRBJ1-1 provide the parts outside the CDR3, is KAGVTQTPRYLIKTRGQQVTLSCSPISGHRSVSWYQQTPGQGLQFLFEYFSETQRNKGNFPGRFSGRQFSNSRSEMNVSTLELGDSALYLCASRGETGTNTEAFFGQGTRLTVV.

This chain joins TRBV5-5 and TRBJ1-1; no definite D call. The CDR3 loop spans 13 amino acids. Germline CDR1 is SGHKS and CDR2 is YYEKEE (reference sequence). Trimming shortened V by 4 bases and J by 3 bases, and 10 bases separated the two germline ends. CDR3 amino acids: CASSPSLDTEAFF. The CDR3, as DNA: TGTGCCAGCAGCCCATCTCTAGACACTGAAGCTTTCTTT.

The chain uses TRBV4-3 and TRBJ1-1; no firm D call. The V end was cut by 1 base, the J end by 9 bases, with 12 bases between. There are 13 residues in the CDR3. Germline V lookup: CDR1 LGHNA, CDR2 YSLEER. CDR3 sequence: CASSQVGGGKAFF. CDR3 sequence (DNA): TGCGCCAGCAGCCAAGTCGGCGGAGGTAAAGCTTTCTTT.

The chain uses TRBV2 and TRBJ1-2, with D hard to call. The CDR3 totals 14 residues. The V and J ends lost 7 bases and 1 base respectively, with 13 bases between them. The germline V gene has CDR1 SNHLY and CDR2 FYNNEI. CDR3: CASTTSVLNYGYTF. CDR3 bases: TGTGCCAGCACCACCAGCGTCCTTAACTATGGCTACACCTTC.

The rearrangement uses TRBV9 and TRBJ2-6; 7 bases fit TRBD1. The V gene's germline CDR1 is SGDLS and CDR2 YYNGEE. V trimming: 4 bases; J trimming: 0 bases; junction bases outside the gene matches: 7. The CDR3 covers 17 residues. Here the CDR3 reads CASSHRGMSSGANVLTF. The CDR3 DNA is TGTGCCAGCAGCCACAGGGGCATGAGCTCTGGGGCCAACGTCCTGACTTTC. The whole variable domain, filled in from reference TRBV9 and TRBJ2-6, reads DSGVTQTPKHLITATGQRVTLRCSPRSGDLSVYWYQQSLDQGLQFLIQYYNGEERAKGNILERFSAQQFPDLHSELNLSSLELGDSALYFCASSHRGMSSGANVLTFGAGSRLTVL.

V gene TRBV9 combines with J gene TRBJ2-7; possible D gene TRBD1, 5 bases. Germline CDR1 reads SGDLS; CDR2 reads YYNGEE. The CDR3 runs 13 residues. Trimming pared 4 bases from V and 2 bases from J, leaving 10 bases between. The CDR3 DNA follows: TGTGCCAGCAGCCCAGGGCTCACCTACGAGCAGTACTTC. Protein: CASSPGLTYEQYF.

The V call is TRBV19, the J call TRBJ1-6, with D hard to call. The germline V and J ends were trimmed by 9 bases and 0 bases, with 12 bases remaining between them. The length of the CDR3 is 15 residues. Germline V gene lookup returns CDR1 LNHDA and CDR2 SQIVND (reference sequence). As DNA, the CDR3 is TGTGCCAGCGGAGAGGGAAGCTCCTATAATTCACCCCTCCACTTT. Encoded protein: CASGEGSSYNSPLHF.

The chain carries TRBV18 and TRBJ2-7; D possibly corresponds to TRBD1 (7 bases). CDR3 length: 16 residues. V was clipped by 1 base and J by 6 bases, with 19 bases between them. Looked up from germline, CDR1 is KGHSH and CDR2 is LQKENI. The CDR3 region has the DNA TGTGCCAGCTCACCACTCCCCGCTACAGGGGACTCCGAGCAGTACTTC. Its protein is CASSPLPATGDSEQYF.

This clone showed up just a few times. The V and J genes are TRBV9 and TRBJ1-2; 8 nucleotides line up with TRBD1. Germline loops: CDR1 SGDLS, CDR2 YYNGEE. CDR3 length: 14 amino acids. The J segment lost 3 bases and the V segment lost 3 bases, leaving 4 bases of the junction unmatched. The CDR3, as DNA: TGTGCCAGCAGCGGGATACAGGGGGACTATGGCTACACCTTC. Its translation: CASSGIQGDYGYTF.

The chain couples TRBV7-9 to TRBJ2-1; D possibly corresponds to TRBD2 (5 bases). This CDR3 spans 15 amino acids. Trimming shortened V by 5 bases and J by 1 base, and 12 bases separated the two germline ends. From germline, CDR1 is SEHNR and CDR2 FQNEAQ (reference sequence). The CDR3 coding sequence is TGTGCCAGCAGCAAATATGGCGGGTCCTACAATGAGCAGTTCTTC. Amino acids: CASSKYGGSYNEQFF. The full variable domain, its missing parts supplied by reference TRBV7-9 and TRBJ2-1, is DTGVSQNPRHKITKRGQNVTFRCDPISEHNRLYWYRQTLGQGPEFLTYFQNEAQLEKSRLLSDRFSAERPKGSFSTLEIQRTEQGDSAMYLCASSKYGGSYNEQFFGPGTRLTVL.

As for this clone: This sample also contains other DNA sequences that code for the same CDR3. The rearrangement links TRBV12-3 or TRBV12-4 to TRBJ1-6, with D unresolved. The CDR3 sequence is 12 residues long. The V gene lost 3 bases and the J gene lost 10 bases, with 7 bases spanning the gap. Written as DNA, the CDR3 is TGTGCCAGCAGTTTCGAGGGATCACCCCTCCACTTT. This encodes CASSFEGSPLHF.

The V call is TRBV5-4, the J call TRBJ2-3, with D perhaps matching TRBD1 (6 bases). Trimming removed 0 bases at V and 2 bases at J, with 10 bases between. The CDR3 covers 15 residues. Germline V gives CDR1 SGHNT, CDR2 YYREEE (reference sequence). The chain's CDR3 is CASSLGTEFTDTQYF. The CDR3 nucleotides are TGTGCCAGCAGCTTGGGGACAGAATTCACAGATACGCAGTATTTT.